This T cell receptor beta chain was obtained from a study of cytomegalovirus exposure and HLA in healthy donors. V gave up 0 bases and J gave up 7 bases; unmatched junction bases: 11. This CDR3 region has 17 residues. From germline, CDR1 is LGHNA and CDR2 YSLEER. Primers for the PCR totalled 60 Vbeta and 13 Jbeta. Libraries were prepared by immunoSEQ multiplex PCR; TCRdb keeps only in-frame clonotypes and omits some of them. This repertoire comprises roughly 200,000 clones; its ten largest clones make up around 6%. Study-wide results and caveats: Later analysis revealed greater clonal expansion in HLA-associated TCR beta chains than in equally common others. The authors listed 150 or so TCR beta chains as cytomegalovirus-associated.

A note on this clone: Its antigen remains unknown.

The sequenced material came from PBMCs. This clonotype originated in a man aged 25 to 40 in good health and CMV-seronegative. The chain recombines TRBV4-3 with TRBJ2-1; 8 positions match TRBD2. The CDR3, as DNA: TGCGCCAGCAGCCAAGATTTTCTCGCGGGGGGTAGGAATGAGCAGTTCTTC. It translates to CASSQDFLAGGRNEQFF.